This TCR beta chain derives from a study of T cells in Graves' hyperthyroidism and ophthalmopathy. Subjects aged 18 to 65 presented with newly diagnosed hyperthyroidism of less than 2 months' duration. Amplified TCR beta CDR3 regions derived from RNA transcripts. Using the HTBI primer set, a first-round RT-PCR was run on the TCR CDR3. MiXCR, applied by TCRdb to the multiplex PCR reads, yields one record per CDR3 protein. The top ten hold approximately 10% of the sample, which has over 300,000 distinct CDR3 sequences, more than 11% seen once. Trimming pared 6 bases from V and 2 bases from J, leaving 14 bases between. This CDR3 contains 14 residues. Many counts were recorded for this clonotype.

The TCR sequence derives from a woman in her sixties with Graves' hyperthyroidism. The rearrangement joins TRBV12-3 or TRBV12-4 to TRBJ2-7; D is unclear. The material sequenced was blood. CDR3 nucleotide sequence: TGTGCCAGCAGGCCCGCCTCCAGAGCCTACGAGCAGTACTTC. This gives the protein CASRPASRAYEQYF.